This T cell receptor beta chain was recorded in a study of blood T cell repertoires in COVID-19. Study context: COVID-19 samples from acute and convalescent phases originated in the United States, Italy and Spain. From T cells, B-cell-depleted T cells, or PBMCs came the material, which was cDNA or gDNA.

Assay used: immunoSEQ multiplex PCR; TCRdb lists only in-frame clones, some missing. The table lists around 400,000 clones, about 90% of them singletons. V gave up 2 bases and J gave up 0 bases, with 13 bases separating them. From germline, CDR1 is LGHDT and CDR2 YNNKEL (reference sequence). CDR3 length: 16 amino acids. Only one count was recorded for this clone. The receptor's source is a man in his forties with acute or convalescent COVID-19. The chain joins TRBV3-1 (or the pseudogene TRBV3-2) to TRBJ1-1; D perhaps matches TRBD1 (6 bases). The sequenced sample consisted of peripheral blood. CDR3 DNA sequence: TGTGCCAGCAGCCAAAACAGGGAGTGGGTGAACACTGAAGCTTTCTTT. Its translation is CASSQNREWVNTEAFF.